This T cell receptor (beta chain) derives from a study of T cell clonotyping in hematopoietic cell transplantation. Only in-frame clones appear in the TCRdb table, and some are missing; sequencing was by immunoSEQ multiplex PCR. The data hold approximately 16,000 clones, with approximately 85% observed a single time. Study-wide findings and caveats: Graft donor and pretransplant recipient Inverse Simpson Index values predicted broader posttransplant TCR diversity. Cells were unsorted, so CD4 and CD8 contributions were not separated. Recipient TCR diversity dropped after transplant; expanded clonotypes rose from day 30 to 180.

A remark on this clone: Its target is unknown.

This CDR3 has 14 amino acids. Germline assignment: CDR1 SNHLY and CDR2 FYNNEI. V was pared by 6 bases and J by 5 bases, with 8 bases of the junction left unmatched. The material sequenced was peripheral blood mononuclear cells. This TCR was sampled from a woman between 40 and 50 years old in good health. Some clones in this sample may be carry-over from other donors' samples. The V call is TRBV2, the J call TRBJ2-5; 8 bases are shared with TRBD2. The CDR3 DNA reads as TGTGCCAGCAGCCCGCGGGAGGCCGGGGAGACCCAGTACTTC. This encodes CASSPREAGETQYF. Filled out from reference TRBV2 and TRBJ2-5, the complete variable domain reads EPEVTQTPSHQVTQMGQEVILRCVPISNHLYFYWYRQILGQKVEFLVSFYNNEISEKSEIFDDQFSVERPDGSNFTLKIRSTKLEDSAMYFCASSPREAGETQYFGPGTRLLVL.